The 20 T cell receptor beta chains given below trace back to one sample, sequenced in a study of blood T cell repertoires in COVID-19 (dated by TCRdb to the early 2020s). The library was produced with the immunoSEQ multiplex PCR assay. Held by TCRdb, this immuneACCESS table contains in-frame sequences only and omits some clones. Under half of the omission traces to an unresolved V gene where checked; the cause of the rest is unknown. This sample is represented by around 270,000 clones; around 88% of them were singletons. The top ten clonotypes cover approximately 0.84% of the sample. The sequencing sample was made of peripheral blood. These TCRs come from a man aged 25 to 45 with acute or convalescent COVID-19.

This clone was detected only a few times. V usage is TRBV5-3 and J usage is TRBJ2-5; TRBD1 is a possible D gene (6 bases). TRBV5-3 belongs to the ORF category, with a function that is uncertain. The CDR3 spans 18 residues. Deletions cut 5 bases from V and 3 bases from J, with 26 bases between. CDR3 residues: CARSQITSGAREEETQYF. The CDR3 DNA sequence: TGTGCCAGAAGTCAGATCACCTCAGGGGCGCGAGAAGAAGAGACCCAGTACTTC.

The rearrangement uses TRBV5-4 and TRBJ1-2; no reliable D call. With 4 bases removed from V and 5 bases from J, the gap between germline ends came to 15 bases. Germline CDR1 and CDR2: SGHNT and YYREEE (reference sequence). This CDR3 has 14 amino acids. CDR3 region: CASSGNREEYGYTF. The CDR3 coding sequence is TGTGCCAGCAGCGGGAACCGGGAAGAATATGGCTACACCTTC. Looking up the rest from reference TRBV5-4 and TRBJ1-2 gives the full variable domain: ETGVTQSPTHLIKTRGQQVTLRCSSQSGHNTVSWYQQALGQGPQFIFQYYREEENGRGNFPPRFSGLQFPNYSSELNVNALELDDSALYLCASSGNREEYGYTFGSGTRLTVV.

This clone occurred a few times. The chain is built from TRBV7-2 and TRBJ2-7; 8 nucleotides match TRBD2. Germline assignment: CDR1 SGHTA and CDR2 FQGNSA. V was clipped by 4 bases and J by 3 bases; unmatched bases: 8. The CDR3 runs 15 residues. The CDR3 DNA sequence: TGTGCCAGCAGCTCATACCAAACTAGCGGCTACGAGCAGTACTTC. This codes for CASSSYQTSGYEQYF. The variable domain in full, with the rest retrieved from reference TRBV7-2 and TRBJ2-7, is GAGVSQSPSNKVTEKGKDVELRCDPISGHTALYWYRQSLGQGLEFLIYFQGNSAPDKSGLPSDRFSAERTGGSVSTLTIQRTQQEDSAVYLCASSSYQTSGYEQYFGPGTRLTVT.

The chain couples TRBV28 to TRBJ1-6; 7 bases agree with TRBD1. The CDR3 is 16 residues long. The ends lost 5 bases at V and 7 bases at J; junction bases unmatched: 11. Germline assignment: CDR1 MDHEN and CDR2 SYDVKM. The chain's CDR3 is CASSLHSTGSNSPLHF. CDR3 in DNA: TGTGCCAGCAGTCTACACTCGACAGGGAGCAATTCACCCCTCCACTTT.

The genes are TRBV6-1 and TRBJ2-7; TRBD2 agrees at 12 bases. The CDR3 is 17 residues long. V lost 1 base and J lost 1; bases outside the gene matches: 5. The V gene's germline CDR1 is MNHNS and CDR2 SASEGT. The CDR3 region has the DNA TGTGCCAGCAGTGAAGTACTCGGGACTAGCGGGTCCTACGAGCAGTACTTC. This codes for CASSEVLGTSGSYEQYF.

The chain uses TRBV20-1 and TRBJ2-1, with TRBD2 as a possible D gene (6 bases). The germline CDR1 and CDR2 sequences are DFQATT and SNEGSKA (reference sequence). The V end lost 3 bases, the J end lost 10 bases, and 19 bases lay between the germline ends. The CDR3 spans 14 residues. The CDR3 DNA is TGCAGTGCTAGTCAGCGTGGCAGGGCGGGAGAGCAGTTCTTC. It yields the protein CSASQRGRAGEQFF.

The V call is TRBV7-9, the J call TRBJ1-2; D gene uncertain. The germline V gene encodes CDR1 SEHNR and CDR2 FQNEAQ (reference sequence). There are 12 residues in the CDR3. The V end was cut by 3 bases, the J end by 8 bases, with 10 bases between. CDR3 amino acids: CASSLRSLGYTF. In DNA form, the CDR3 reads TGTGCCAGCAGCTTGCGATCGCTCGGCTACACCTTC.

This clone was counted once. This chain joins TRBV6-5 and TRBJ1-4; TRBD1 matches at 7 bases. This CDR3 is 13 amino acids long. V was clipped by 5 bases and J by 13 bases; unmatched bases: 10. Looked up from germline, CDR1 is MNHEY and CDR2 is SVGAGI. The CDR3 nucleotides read TGTGCCAGCAGTAAACCGGGGACAGCCGGACTGTTTTTT. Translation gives CASSKPGTAGLFF.

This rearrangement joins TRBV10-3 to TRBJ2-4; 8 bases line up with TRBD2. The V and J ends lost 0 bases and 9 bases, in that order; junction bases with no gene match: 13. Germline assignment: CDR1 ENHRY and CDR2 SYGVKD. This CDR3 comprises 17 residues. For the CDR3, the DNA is TGTGCCATCAGTGAGTCGATTTTTCCGGGGGGGCCGGCCATTCAGTACTTC. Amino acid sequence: CAISESIFPGGPAIQYF.

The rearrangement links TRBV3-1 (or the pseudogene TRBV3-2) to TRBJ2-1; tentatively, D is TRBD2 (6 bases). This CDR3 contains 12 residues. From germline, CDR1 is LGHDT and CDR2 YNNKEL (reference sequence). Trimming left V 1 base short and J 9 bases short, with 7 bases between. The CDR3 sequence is CASSQGGIEQFF. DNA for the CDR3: TGTGCCAGCAGCCAAGGCGGGATTGAGCAGTTCTTC.

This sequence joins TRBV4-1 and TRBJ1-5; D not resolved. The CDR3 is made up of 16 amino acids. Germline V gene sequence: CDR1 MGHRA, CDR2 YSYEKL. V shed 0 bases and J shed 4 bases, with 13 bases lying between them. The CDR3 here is CASSQEGGAPNQPQHF. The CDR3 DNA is TGCGCCAGCAGCCAAGAGGGAGGTGCACCAAATCAGCCCCAGCATTTT.

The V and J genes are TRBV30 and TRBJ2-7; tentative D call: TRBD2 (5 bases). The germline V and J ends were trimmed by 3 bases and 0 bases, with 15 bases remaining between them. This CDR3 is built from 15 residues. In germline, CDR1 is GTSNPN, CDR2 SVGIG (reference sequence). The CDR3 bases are TGTGCCTGGAGGGACGAGCGGAGATTCTCCTACGAGCAGTACTTC. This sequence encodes CAWRDERRFSYEQYF.

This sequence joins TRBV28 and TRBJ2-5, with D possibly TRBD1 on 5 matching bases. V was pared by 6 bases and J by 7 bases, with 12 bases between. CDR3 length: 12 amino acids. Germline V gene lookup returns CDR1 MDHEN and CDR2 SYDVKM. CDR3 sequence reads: CASRTAPRTQYF. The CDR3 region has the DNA TGTGCCAGCAGGACAGCCCCGAGGACCCAGTACTTC.

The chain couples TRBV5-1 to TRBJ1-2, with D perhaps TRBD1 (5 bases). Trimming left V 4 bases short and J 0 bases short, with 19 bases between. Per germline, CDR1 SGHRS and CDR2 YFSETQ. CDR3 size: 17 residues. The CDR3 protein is CASSPSPGELANYGYTF. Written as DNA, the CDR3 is TGCGCCAGCAGCCCCTCGCCGGGGGAGTTAGCTAACTATGGCTACACCTTC.

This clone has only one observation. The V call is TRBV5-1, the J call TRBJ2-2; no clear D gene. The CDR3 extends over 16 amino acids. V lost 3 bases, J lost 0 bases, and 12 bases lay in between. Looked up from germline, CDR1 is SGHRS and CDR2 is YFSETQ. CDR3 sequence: CASSWPAAANTGELFF. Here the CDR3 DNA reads TGCGCCAGCAGCTGGCCCGCGGCCGCGAACACCGGGGAGCTGTTTTTT.

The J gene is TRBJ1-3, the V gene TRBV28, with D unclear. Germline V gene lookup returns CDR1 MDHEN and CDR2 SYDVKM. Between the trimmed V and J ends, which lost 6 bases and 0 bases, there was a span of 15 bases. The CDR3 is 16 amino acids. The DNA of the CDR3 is TGTGCCAGCAGGTCACCGGGTCCCCCCTCTGGAAACACCATATATTTT. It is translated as CASRSPGPPSGNTIYF.

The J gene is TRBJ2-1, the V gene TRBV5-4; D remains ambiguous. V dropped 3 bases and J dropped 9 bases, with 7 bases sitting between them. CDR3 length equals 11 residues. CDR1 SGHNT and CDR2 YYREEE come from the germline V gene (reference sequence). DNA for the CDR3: TGTGCCAGCAGCTCTTATAGTGAGCAGTTCTTC. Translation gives CASSSYSEQFF.

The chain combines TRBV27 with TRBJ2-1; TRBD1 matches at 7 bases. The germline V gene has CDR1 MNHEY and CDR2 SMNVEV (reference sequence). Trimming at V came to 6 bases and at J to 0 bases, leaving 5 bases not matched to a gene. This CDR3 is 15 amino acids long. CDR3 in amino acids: CASSRDRDSYNEQFF. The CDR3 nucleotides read TGTGCCAGCAGCCGTGACAGGGACTCCTACAATGAGCAGTTCTTC.

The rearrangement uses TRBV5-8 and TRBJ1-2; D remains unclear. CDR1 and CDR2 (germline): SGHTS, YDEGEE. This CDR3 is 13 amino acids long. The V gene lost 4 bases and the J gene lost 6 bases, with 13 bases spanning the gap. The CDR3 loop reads CASSPRTFDGYTF. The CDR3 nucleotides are TGTGCCAGCAGCCCAAGGACTTTCGATGGCTACACCTTC.

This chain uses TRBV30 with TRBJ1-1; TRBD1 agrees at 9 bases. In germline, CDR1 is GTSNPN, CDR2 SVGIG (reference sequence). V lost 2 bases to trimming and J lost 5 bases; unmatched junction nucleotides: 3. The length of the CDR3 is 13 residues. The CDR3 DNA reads TGTGCCTGGAGTCGGGACAGGGTAACTGAAGCTTTCTTT. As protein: CAWSRDRVTEAFF. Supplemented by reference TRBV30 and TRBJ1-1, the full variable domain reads SQTIHQWPATLVQPVGSPLSLECTVEGTSNPNLYWYRQAAGRGLQLLFYSVGIGQISSEVPQNLSASRPQDRQFILSSKKLLLSDSGFYLCAWSRDRVTEAFFGQGTRLTVV.